Shown below are 17 T cell receptor beta chains from a single sample sequenced in a study of blood T cell repertoires in COVID-19. Only in-frame clones appear in the TCRdb table, and some are missing; sequencing was by immunoSEQ multiplex PCR. The table has roughly 140,000 clones, about 84% seen once. The specimen sequenced was peripheral blood. The receptors stem from a woman between 45 and 60 years old with acute or convalescent COVID-19.

The J gene is TRBJ1-5, the V gene TRBV6-5, with 8 bases lining up with TRBD1. Unmatched junction bases numbered 5, after V lost 7 bases and J lost 3 bases. The germline V gene has CDR1 MNHEY and CDR2 SVGAGI. CDR3 length: 14 amino acids. The CDR3 DNA follows: TGTGCCAGCAAAGGGGACAGGAACAATCAGCCCCAGCATTTT. Residues: CASKGDRNNQPQHF.

Written as DNA, the CDR3 is TGTGCCAGCAGCTTGGACCGGGGGGCTAACTATGGCTACACCTTC. The encoded protein is CASSLDRGANYGYTF. The chain combines TRBV5-6 with TRBJ1-2; TRBD1 might be the D (5 bases). This CDR3 region has 15 residues. From germline, CDR1 is SGHDT and CDR2 YYEEEE. V lost 0 bases, J lost 0 bases, and 9 bases lay in between.

The rearrangement links TRBV21-1 to TRBJ2-7; the D call in the table, TRBD2, was not verified against the DNA. TRBV21-1 is assigned pseudogene status. The CDR3 has 14 residues. CDR3 sequence reads: CASRTGLDRYEQYF. In DNA form, the CDR3 reads TGTGCCAGCAGGACGGGACTAGATCGGTACGAGCAGTACTTC.

CDR3 sequence: CASSLDRVDGYTF. In nucleotides, the CDR3 is TGCGCCAGCAGCTTGGACAGGGTCGATGGCTACACCTTC. The chain combines TRBV5-1 with TRBJ1-2, with D possibly matching TRBD1 (6 bases). The CDR3 length is 13 residues. Germline CDR1 and CDR2: SGHRS and YFSETQ. V was shortened by 0 bases and J by 6 bases, with 9 bases between the two germline ends. The full variable domain, in which reference TRBV5-1 and TRBJ1-2 provide the parts outside the CDR3, is KAGVTQTPRYLIKTRGQQVTLSCSPISGHRSVSWYQQTPGQGLQFLFEYFSETQRNKGNFPGRFSGRQFSNSRSEMNVSTLELGDSALYLCASSLDRVDGYTFGSGTRLTVV.

The genes are TRBV18 and TRBJ1-1; D is unresolved. The ends were cut back, 1 base at V and 4 bases at J, with 7 bases in the middle. Germline values: CDR1 KGHSH, CDR2 LQKENI. The CDR3 has 13 residues. CDR3: CASSPLGGTEAFF. DNA for the CDR3: TGTGCCAGCTCACCACTGGGAGGCACTGAAGCTTTCTTT.

The chain employs TRBV14 and TRBJ2-7; 9 bases are shared with TRBD1. With V trimmed by 5 bases and J by 6 bases, 8 bases remained unmatched. The CDR3 consists of 14 residues. CDR1 and CDR2 from the germline V gene are SGHDN and FVKESK. The CDR3 here is CASSYRTGAFEQYF. CDR3 coding DNA: TGTGCCAGCAGCTACCGGACAGGGGCATTCGAGCAGTACTTC.

The CDR3 protein is CASSLGWGLSGNTIYF. CDR3 DNA sequence: TGTGCCAGCAGCTTAGGGTGGGGGCTCTCTGGAAACACCATATATTTT. The chain uses TRBV7-8 and TRBJ1-3, with a tentative D call TRBD1 (6 bases). V gave up 1 base and J gave up 0 bases, with 10 bases separating them. The CDR3 runs 16 residues. Germline CDR1 and CDR2: SGHVS and FQNEAQ. The variable domain in full, with the rest retrieved from reference TRBV7-8 and TRBJ1-3, is GAGVSQSPRYKVAKRGQDVALRCDPISGHVSLFWYQQALGQGPEFLTYFQNEAQLDKSGLPSDRFFAERPEGSVSTLKIQRTQQEDSAVYLCASSLGWGLSGNTIYFGEGSWLTVV.

The chain couples TRBV27 to TRBJ2-3, with TRBD2 matching 7 bases. The ends lost 2 bases at V and 6 bases at J; junction bases unmatched: 5. The CDR3 contains 14 residues. The germline CDR1 and CDR2 sequences are MNHEY and SMNVEV (reference sequence). The CDR3 DNA reads TGTGCCAGCAGTTTAGGGACTACCTGGGATACGCAGTATTTT. It codes for CASSLGTTWDTQYF.

The chain employs TRBV5-8 and TRBJ1-2; D not resolved. The V end lost 0 bases, the J end lost 5 bases, and 8 bases lay between the germline ends. The germline V gene encodes CDR1 SGHTS and CDR2 YDEGEE. The CDR3 covers 13 residues. CDR3 sequence reads: CASSLGGDYGYTF. The CDR3, as DNA: TGTGCCAGCAGCTTGGGCGGAGATTATGGCTACACCTTC.

The V and J genes are TRBV7-3 and TRBJ2-2; D is unclear. V shed 4 bases and J shed 5 bases, with 8 bases lying between them. This CDR3 has 13 residues. In germline, CDR1 is SGHTA, CDR2 FQGTGA. The CDR3 DNA sequence: TGTGCCAGCAGCTCATATACAACCGGGGAGCTGTTTTTT. The encoded protein is CASSSYTTGELFF. The variable domain in full, completed from reference TRBV7-3 and TRBJ2-2, reads GAGVSQTPSNKVTEKGKYVELRCDPISGHTALYWYRQSLGQGPEFLIYFQGTGAADDSGLPNDRFFAVRPEGSVSTLKIQRTERGDSAVYLCASSSYTTGELFFGEGSRLTVL.

The chain combines TRBV4-2 with TRBJ1-5; D remains unclear. Germline V gene lookup returns CDR1 LGHNA and CDR2 YNFKEQ. The CDR3 loop spans 14 amino acids. Trimming cost V 0 bases and J 5 bases, with 8 bases left between them. DNA for the CDR3: TGTGCCAGCAGCCAAGAGGTCGGGGATCAGCCCCAGCATTTT. Encoded protein: CASSQEVGDQPQHF.

This clone appeared once. V is TRBV7-9 and J is TRBJ1-1; the D is unclear. The CDR3 runs 13 residues. Germline V CDR1 and CDR2: SEHNR, FQNEAQ (reference sequence). The V and J ends lost 5 bases and 1 base respectively, with 8 bases between them. CDR3 sequence reads: CASSPIANTEAFF. CDR3 coding DNA: TGTGCCAGCAGCCCAATAGCGAACACTGAAGCTTTCTTT.

V and J are TRBV11-1 and TRBJ2-2; 12 bases line up with TRBD1. J was trimmed by 4 bases and V by 5 bases; bases with no gene match: 5. Germline lookup yields CDR1 SGHAT and CDR2 FQDESV (reference sequence). The CDR3 is 16 amino acids. The CDR3 region is CASSLGTGGATGELFF. For the CDR3, the DNA is TGTGCCAGCAGCCTCGGGACAGGGGGCGCCACCGGGGAGCTGTTTTTT.

The chain is built from TRBV12-3 or TRBV12-4 and TRBJ1-2; D gene ambiguous. CDR3 length: 13 residues. Trimming stripped 7 bases from V and 8 bases from J, with 17 bases between. CDR3 sequence: CASTPTVEGGYTF. CDR3 bases: TGTGCCAGCACTCCCACTGTCGAGGGAGGCTACACCTTC.

The chain uses TRBV6-5 and TRBJ2-7, with 9 bases aligning to TRBD1. This CDR3 region has 14 residues. Germline V gives CDR1 MNHEY, CDR2 SVGAGI. Trimming at V came to 6 bases and at J to 5 bases, leaving 8 bases not matched to a gene. The CDR3 here is CASREGQGTDEQYF. The CDR3, as DNA: TGTGCCAGCAGGGAGGGACAGGGTACCGACGAGCAGTACTTC.

J is TRBJ1-1 and V is TRBV9, with D possibly TRBD1 on 6 matching bases. The CDR3 has 16 residues. V lost 0 bases and J 2 bases, leaving 14 bases between the germline ends. In germline, CDR1 is SGDLS, CDR2 YYNGEE. CDR3 residues: CASSVEGRGVNTEAFF. The DNA for the CDR3 is TGTGCCAGCAGCGTAGAAGGCAGGGGCGTCAACACTGAAGCTTTCTTT.

This chain links TRBV12-3 or TRBV12-4 with TRBJ2-1; 7 positions agree with TRBD2. The V segment lost 3 bases and the J segment 7 bases; nucleotides outside the gene matches: 0. This CDR3 has 12 amino acids. CDR3 DNA sequence: TGTGCCAGCAGTTTGGGGGGGAATGAGCAGTTCTTC. Residues: CASSLGGNEQFF.